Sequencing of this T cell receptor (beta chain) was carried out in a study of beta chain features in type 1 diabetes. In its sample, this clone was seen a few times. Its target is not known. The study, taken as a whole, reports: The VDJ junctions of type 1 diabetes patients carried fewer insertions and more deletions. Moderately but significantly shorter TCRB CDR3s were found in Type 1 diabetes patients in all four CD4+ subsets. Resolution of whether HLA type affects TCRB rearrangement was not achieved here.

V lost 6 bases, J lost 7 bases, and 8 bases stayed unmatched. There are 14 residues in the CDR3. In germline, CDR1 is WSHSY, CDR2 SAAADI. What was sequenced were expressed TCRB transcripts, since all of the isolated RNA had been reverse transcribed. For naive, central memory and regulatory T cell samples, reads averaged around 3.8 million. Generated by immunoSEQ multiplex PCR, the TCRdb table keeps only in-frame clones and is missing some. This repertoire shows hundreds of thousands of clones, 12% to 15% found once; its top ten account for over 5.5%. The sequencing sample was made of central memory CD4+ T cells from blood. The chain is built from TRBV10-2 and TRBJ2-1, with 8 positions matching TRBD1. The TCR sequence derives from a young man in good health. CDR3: CASRTQGAGNEQFF. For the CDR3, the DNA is TGCGCCAGCAGAACGCAGGGGGCTGGAAATGAGCAGTTCTTC.